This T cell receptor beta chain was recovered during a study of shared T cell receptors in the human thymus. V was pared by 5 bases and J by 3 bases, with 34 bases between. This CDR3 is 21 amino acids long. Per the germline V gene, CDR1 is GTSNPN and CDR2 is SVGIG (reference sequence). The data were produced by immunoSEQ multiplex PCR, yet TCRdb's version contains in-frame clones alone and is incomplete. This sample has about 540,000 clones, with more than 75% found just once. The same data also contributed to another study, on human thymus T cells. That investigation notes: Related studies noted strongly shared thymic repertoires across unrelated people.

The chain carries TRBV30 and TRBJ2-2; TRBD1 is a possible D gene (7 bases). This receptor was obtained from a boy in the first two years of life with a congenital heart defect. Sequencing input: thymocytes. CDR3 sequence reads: CAWADRVGGFGSGSDTGELFF. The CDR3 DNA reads TGTGCCTGGGCCGACAGGGTCGGGGGATTTGGTTCGGGGTCGGACACCGGGGAGCTGTTTTTT.